A single sample is the source of the 9 T cell receptor beta chains below, sequenced in a study of tissue T cells after allogeneic stem cell transplantation (dated by TCRdb to between 2021 and 2023). Libraries were built with the immunoSEQ multiplex PCR assay. TCRdb re-hosts the immuneACCESS table, in-frame sequences only. Its copies lack some clones; in the studies checked, an unresolved V gene accounts for under half of them, and the cause for the rest is not known. The sample table holds roughly 50,000 clones, of which about 73% were seen once. In total, the top ten clones hold roughly 0.5% of the sample. The specimen sequenced was sorted cells pooled from one or two spleens. The receptors shown here come from a pool of C57BL/6 mice in good health.

Comments on this clone: Each gene name is a mouse one. CDR3 in amino acids: CAWSLTGGKDTQYF. The CDR3 DNA, read in part, is TGTGCCTGGAGTCTTACTGGGGGGAAAGACACCCAGTAC. V is TRBV31 and J is TRBJ2-5, with 9 bases fitting TRBD2. The read stops 1 residue short of the end of the CDR3; the missing end is completed from the germline J gene. Germline V gene sequence: CDR1 GKSSPN, CDR2 SITVG. J was trimmed by 4 bases and V by 0 bases; bases with no gene match: 2. The CDR3 runs 14 residues.

In the case of this clone: Mouse germline and gene names are used. The read ends 1 residue shy of where the CDR3 ends; the end is completed using the germline J gene. Other DNA sequences in this sample translate to the same CDR3. The genes are TRBV26 and TRBJ1-3; tentative D call: TRBD1 (5 bases). CDR1 and CDR2 from the germline V gene are KGHPV and FQNQEV (reference sequence). The CDR3 contains 14 residues. Trimming removed 4 bases from V and 0 bases from J, with 7 bases in between. CDR3 residues: CASSPTVSGNTLYF. The CDR3 bases that were read are TGTGCCAGCAGTCCGACAGTTTCTGGAAATACGCTCTAT.

As for this clone: The genes and germline here are from mouse. From the germline J gene comes the end of the CDR3, since the read stops 1 residue before it. The chain employs TRBV24 and TRBJ2-7; 7 positions agree with TRBD1. The CDR3 runs 12 residues. The V segment lost 4 bases and the J segment 6 bases; nucleotides outside the gene matches: 3. Per germline, CDR1 KGHTA and CDR2 FRNEEI. The part of the CDR3 DNA that was read is TGTGCCAGCAGTCCGACAGGGCTTGAACAGTAC. Translated: CASSPTGLEQY. The CDR3 as a whole reads CASSPTGLEQYF.

This clone was observed a few times. The germline and genes are mouse ones. CDR3 DNA (partial): TGTGCCAGCAGTTTAGTGGGGGGGTATGAACAGTAC. This encodes CASSLVGGYEQY. The complete CDR3 protein is CASSLVGGYEQYF. The chain recombines TRBV15 with TRBJ2-7; 8 bases are a match to TRBD2. Coverage ceases 1 residue before the CDR3 finishes, and the germline J gene fills in the end. The germline V gene has CDR1 SGHND and CDR2 FRSKSL. CDR3 length equals 13 residues. The J segment lost 4 bases and the V segment lost 1 base, leaving 0 bases of the junction unmatched.

About this clone: The germline and genes are mouse ones. The CDR3 is cut off 1 residue early in the read; its end comes from the germline J gene. V usage is TRBV26 and J usage is TRBJ2-5, with 9 bases identical to TRBD1. CDR1 and CDR2 from the germline V gene are KGHPV and FQNQEV (reference sequence). CDR3 length equals 13 residues. With V trimmed by 6 bases and J by 6 bases, 4 bases remained unmatched. Incomplete CDR3 DNA: TGTGCCAGCAGCGGGACAGGGAGGGACACCCAGTAC. Its translation is CASSGTGRDTQY. The complete CDR3 sequence is CASSGTGRDTQYF.

About this clone itself: The genes and germline here are from mouse. The DNA ends 1 residue before the CDR3 does, and the rest of the CDR3 is filled in from the germline J gene. The gene calls are TRBV29 and TRBJ2-5, with D possibly matching TRBD2 (6 bases). The CDR3 runs 16 residues. Germline V gene sequence: CDR1 MSHET, CDR2 SYDVDS. The V gene lost 2 bases and the J gene lost 0 bases, with 12 bases spanning the gap. CDR3 bases read: TGTGCTAGCAGTTTAGGTTGGGGGTTTAACCAAGACACCCAGTAC. Protein product: CASSLGWGFNQDTQY. The whole CDR3 protein reads CASSLGWGFNQDTQYF.

Points on this clone: Mouse gene names apply. CDR3 DNA, as far as it was read: TGTGCCAGCAGCCAAGAGGGGGGGGTCTATGCTGAGCAGTTC. Translated, it gives CASSQEGGVYAEQF. The entire CDR3 protein is CASSQEGGVYAEQFF. V is TRBV2 and J is TRBJ2-1; TRBD2 aligns across 7 bases. The CDR3 extends 1 residue past the end of the read, so its final part is completed from the germline J gene. The CDR3 consists of 15 residues. V was clipped by 0 bases and J by 3 bases; unmatched bases: 2. Per germline, CDR1 LGHNA and CDR2 YSYQKL.

As for this clone: Any gene name here is a mouse gene name. The read ends 1 residue early relative to the CDR3; the germline J gene fills the gap. The chain carries TRBV4 and TRBJ2-3; D gene ambiguous. V was shortened by 3 bases and J by 3 bases, with 4 bases between the two germline ends. Germline CDR1 and CDR2: LGHDT and YNNKQL (reference sequence). The CDR3 is 12 amino acids. The CDR3 loop is CASSYIAETLYF. The sequenced CDR3 bases are TGTGCCAGCAGCTACATCGCAGAAACGCTGTAT.

As concerns this clone: The gene symbols are mouse symbols. The chain's CDR3 is CASGEGTGGADYTLYF. The DNA read from the CDR3 is TGTGCCAGCGGTGAGGGGACTGGGGGGGCCGACTACACCTTGTAC. The J gene is TRBJ2-4, the V gene TRBV13-2, with TRBD2 identical over 14 bases. The read halts 1 residue ahead of the CDR3 end, with the missing end drawn from the germline J gene. Germline values: CDR1 NNHNN, CDR2 SYGAGS (reference sequence). The CDR3 is made up of 16 amino acids. J lost 7 bases, V lost 2 bases, and 6 bases had no gene match.